These T cell receptor beta chains were read from a single sample in a study of T-cell reconstitution after alpha-beta-depleted transplantation in children. TCRdb itself ran the PCR reads through MiXCR, one entry per CDR3 protein. Among 610,000 or so distinct CDR3 sequences listed, around 27% were seen once. The sample consisted of PBMCs, taken before TCRalphabeta/CD19-depleted stem cell transplant. The receptors here all came from a boy younger than two with Wiskott-Aldrich syndrome, due to receive a stem cell transplant. Each CDR3 is given with its conserved first and last residue. D genes are given only for firm matches. Part of the rows lack a size; the others show once, few, many or a class for expanded clones.

NA | TRBJ2-6 | NA | TRBV5-1 | CASKDSGANVLTF | TGCGCCAGCAAAGACTCTGGGGCCAACGTCCTGACTTTC
NA | TRBJ2-1 | NA | TRBV12-3/TRBV12-4 | CASSPKTAYNEQFF | TGTGCCAGCAGCCCAAAGACTGCGTACAATGAGCAGTTCTTC
TRBD2 | TRBJ2-1 | NA | TRBV7-2 | CASSLSQLAGGDEQFF | TGTGCCAGCAGCTTATCCCAACTAGCGGGAGGCGATGAGCAGTTCTTC
NA | TRBJ2-5 | few | TRBV12-3/TRBV12-4 | CASSRRLTPQYF | TGTGCCAGCAGCCGTCGACTCACTCCCCAGTACTTC
TRBD2 | TRBJ2-2 | NA | TRBV20-1 | CSAPLAGVNTGELFF | TGCAGTGCTCCTCTAGCGGGGGTGAACACCGGGGAGCTGTTTTTT
NA | TRBJ1-5 | few | TRBV28 | CASRPQGSQPQHF | TGTGCCAGCAGACCTCAGGGAAGTCAGCCCCAGCATTTT
NA | TRBJ2-3 | NA | TRBV28 | CASSSAGDHTDTQYF | TGTGCCAGCAGCTCGGCAGGGGACCACACAGATACGCAGTATTTT
NA | TRBJ1-1 | NA | TRBV12-3/TRBV12-4 | CASSLGGENTEAFF | TGTGCCAGCAGTTTAGGGGGTGAGAACACTGAAGCTTTCTTT
NA | TRBJ1-1 | few | TRBV10-3 | CAISYGRMNTEAFF | TGTGCCATCAGTTATGGACGGATGAACACTGAAGCTTTCTTT
NA | TRBJ1-5 | few | TRBV29-1 | CSVELGGNQPQHF | TGCAGCGTTGAATTGGGGGGCAATCAGCCCCAGCATTTT
TRBD1 | TRBJ1-2 | NA | TRBV5-1 | CASSSGQTFYGYTF | TGCGCCAGCAGCTCGGGACAGACCTTCTATGGCTACACCTTC
TRBD2 | TRBJ2-1 | few | TRBV20-1 | CSARALAGSYNEQFF | TGCAGTGCTAGAGCCCTAGCGGGGTCGTACAATGAGCAGTTCTTC
NA | TRBJ2-1 | NA | TRBV5-5 | CASSFRFYEQFF | TGTGCCAGCAGCTTTCGGTTCTATGAGCAGTTCTTC
TRBD1 | TRBJ1-1 | NA | TRBV7-3 | CASSLLGGRGRTEAFF | TGTGCCAGCAGCTTACTGGGGGGCAGGGGGCGGACTGAAGCTTTCTTT
NA | TRBJ1-5 | NA | TRBV30 | CAWGLNNQPQHF | TGTGCCTGGGGACTGAACAATCAGCCCCAGCATTTT
TRBD1 | TRBJ2-7 | NA | TRBV5-1 | CASSTNPGQFYEQYF | TGCGCCAGCAGCACCAACCCGGGACAGTTCTACGAGCAGTACTTC
TRBD2 | TRBJ2-2 | NA | TRBV12-3/TRBV12-4 | CASSPGLESLAGELFF | TGTGCCAGCAGTCCGGGACTAGAGAGTTTGGCCGGGGAGCTGTTTTTT
TRBD2 | TRBJ2-1 | few | TRBV9 | CASSVATGLADNEQFF | TGTGCCAGCAGCGTAGCTACCGGGCTAGCGGACAATGAGCAGTTCTTC
NA | TRBJ2-6 | few | TRBV6-1 | CASTTDPDSGANVLTF | TGTGCCAGCACCACGGACCCCGACTCTGGGGCCAACGTCCTGACTTTC
TRBD2 | TRBJ2-1 | NA | TRBV10-3 | CAISSGLAGGNEQFF | TGTGCCATCAGTTCCGGGCTAGCGGGAGGCAATGAGCAGTTCTTC
NA | TRBJ1-2 | NA | TRBV5-1 | CASSLEADSYYGYTF | TGCGCCAGCAGCTTGGAGGCCGACAGTTACTATGGCTACACCTTC
TRBD2 | TRBJ2-1 | NA | TRBV6-2/TRBV6-3 | CASSHLAGTYNEQFF | TGTGCCAGCAGCCATCTAGCGGGAACCTACAATGAGCAGTTCTTC
NA | TRBJ2-3 | NA | TRBV5-1 | CASTAQGLTDTQYF | TGCGCCAGCACCGCACAGGGTCTCACAGATACGCAGTATTTT